These T cell receptor beta chains were read from a single sample in a study of T cell responses to AZD1222 COVID-19 vaccine. Profiling relied on immunoSEQ multiplex PCR, and the TCRdb table lists in-frame clones only, not all of them. The sample carries 25,000 to 35,000 clones, about 89% recorded once. Source: peripheral blood, taken on day 0 of AZD1222 vaccination. The receptors were gathered from an adult in good health. CDR3s include the opening cysteine and the closing phenylalanine or tryptophan.

cdr3_length: 15
v_call: TRBV6-5
cdr3_aa: CASSRGAGVGAEAFF

cdr3_length: 14
v_call: TRBV24-1
cdr3_aa: CATSAGLFTDTQYF

cdr3_length: 14
v_call: TRBV6-5
cdr3_aa: CASKHGGGGGELFF

cdr3_length: 14
v_call: TRBV19
cdr3_aa: CASSTQGPGQPQHF

cdr3_length: 13
v_call: TRBV7-9
cdr3_aa: CASSPGQDREQYF

cdr3_length: 13
v_call: TRBV5-1
cdr3_aa: CASSPTTGGEAFF

cdr3_length: 11
v_call: TRBV5-1
cdr3_aa: CASSLTGEQYF

cdr3_length: 15
v_call: TRBV7-2
cdr3_aa: CASRGVGQGYYEQYF

cdr3_length: 13
v_call: TRBV6-5
cdr3_aa: CASSYSTTVELFF

cdr3_length: 15
v_call: TRBV27
cdr3_aa: CASSLAASLGNTIYF